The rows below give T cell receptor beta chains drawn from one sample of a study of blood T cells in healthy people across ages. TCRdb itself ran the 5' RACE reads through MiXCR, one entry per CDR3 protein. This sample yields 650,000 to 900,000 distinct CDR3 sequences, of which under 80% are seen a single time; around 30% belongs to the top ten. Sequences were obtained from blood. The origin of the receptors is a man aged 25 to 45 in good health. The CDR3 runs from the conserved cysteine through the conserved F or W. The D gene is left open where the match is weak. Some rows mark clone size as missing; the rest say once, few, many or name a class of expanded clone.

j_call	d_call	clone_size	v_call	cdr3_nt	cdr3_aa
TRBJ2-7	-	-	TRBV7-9	TGTGCCAGCAGCTTACTCGGGACACCTCCCTCCTACGAGCAGTACTTC	CASSLLGTPPSYEQYF
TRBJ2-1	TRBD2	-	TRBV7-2	TGTGCCAGCAGCTTAGCTATCCGGCTAGCGGGGGGCAATGAGCAGTTCTTC	CASSLAIRLAGGNEQFF
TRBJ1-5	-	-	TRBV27	TGTGCCAGCAGGCAGGGGATAGGACAGCCCCAGCATTTT	CASRQGIGQPQHF
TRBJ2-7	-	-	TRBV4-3	TGCGCCAGCAGCCAAGATATTGGCCAGGGCTACTCCTACGAGCAGTACTTC	CASSQDIGQGYSYEQYF
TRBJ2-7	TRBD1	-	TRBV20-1	TGCAGTGCGGGGGGACAGGACTACGAGCAGTACTTC	CSAGGQDYEQYF
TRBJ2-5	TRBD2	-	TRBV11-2	TGTGCCAGCAGCTTAGGGGGACTAGCGTATGAGACCCAGTACTTC	CASSLGGLAYETQYF
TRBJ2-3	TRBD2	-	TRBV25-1	TGTGCCAGCAGTGAGAGCGGGGGTGGTGCAGATACGCAGTATTTT	CASSESGGGADTQYF
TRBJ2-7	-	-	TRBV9	TGTGCCAGCAGCGTAGAGGGGCATTTTAGTGACGAGCAGTACTTC	CASSVEGHFSDEQYF
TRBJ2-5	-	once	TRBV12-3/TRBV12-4	TGTGCCAGCACCTTGTGGGGTCAAGAGACCCAGTACTTC	CASTLWGQETQYF
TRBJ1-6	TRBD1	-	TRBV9	TGTGCCAGCAGCGCCTCCGGGGGACAGGGTGGATCACCCCTCCACTTT	CASSASGGQGGSPLHF
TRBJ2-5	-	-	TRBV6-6	TGTGCCAGCAGACAGGACAACCAAGAGACCCAGTACTTC	CASRQDNQETQYF
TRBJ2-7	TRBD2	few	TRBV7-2	TGTGCCAGCAGCACCCGGACTAGCGTCGATTATGGCTCCGAGCAGTACTTC	CASSTRTSVDYGSEQYF
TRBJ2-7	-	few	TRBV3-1	TGTGCCAGCAGCCACCACACCACCGAGCAGTACTTC	CASSHHTTEQYF
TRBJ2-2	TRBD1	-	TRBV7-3	TGTGCCAGCAGCTGGACCCCGGGACAGGGGGCCCTAAACACCGGGGAGCTGTTTTTT	CASSWTPGQGALNTGELFF
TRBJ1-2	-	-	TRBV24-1	TGTGCCACCAGTCAGGATGCATGGAGCTACACCTTC	CATSQDAWSYTF
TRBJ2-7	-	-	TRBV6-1	TGTGCCAGCAGCTTCTACTTTGATAATACCGGGACGGGGGACTACGAGCAGTACTTC	CASSFYFDNTGTGDYEQYF
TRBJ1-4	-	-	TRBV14	TGTGCCAGCAGCCAAGATTCCGGCTCTAATGAAAAACTGTTTTTT	CASSQDSGSNEKLFF
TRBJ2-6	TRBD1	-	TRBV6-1	TGTGCCAGCAGTGAAGGACAGGGTGGGGCCAACGTCCTGACTTTC	CASSEGQGGANVLTF
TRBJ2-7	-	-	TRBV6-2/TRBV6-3	TGTGCCAGCAGTTACTCGTGGTACGAGCAGTACTTC	CASSYSWYEQYF
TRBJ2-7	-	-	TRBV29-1	TGCAGCGTTAAGATCTCCTACGAGCAGTACTTC	CSVKISYEQYF
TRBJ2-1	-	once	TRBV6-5	TGTGCCAGCAGTTACGGGCTAGAGGTCTACAATGAGCAGTTCTTC	CASSYGLEVYNEQFF
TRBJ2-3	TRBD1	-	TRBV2	TGTGCCAGCGGCGCGGCAGGGGGCCCGAGCACAGATACGCAGTATTTT	CASGAAGGPSTDTQYF
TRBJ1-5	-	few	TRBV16	TGTGCCAGCAGCCGCACGGGGTTGAGCAATCAGCCCCAGCATTTT	CASSRTGLSNQPQHF
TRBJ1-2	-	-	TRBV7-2	TGTGCCAGCAGCTTAAGGTCCGTGGGCTACACCTTC	CASSLRSVGYTF
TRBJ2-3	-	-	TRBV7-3	TGTGCCAGCAGCCCACGTAGTGTCCCTACAGATACGCAGTATTTT	CASSPRSVPTDTQYF
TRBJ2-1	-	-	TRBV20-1	TGCAGTGCTAGAGAGGGGGGGGCCAAGTTATTGAAAAACAATGTGCAGTTCTTC	CSAREGGAKLLKNNVQFF
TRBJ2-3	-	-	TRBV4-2	TGTGCCAGCAGCCGAAAACTCCGCGAATCGACAGATACGCAGTATTTT	CASSRKLRESTDTQYF
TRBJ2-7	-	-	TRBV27	TGTGCCAGCAGTTTATCGGAGAGGTACGAGCAGTACTTC	CASSLSERYEQYF
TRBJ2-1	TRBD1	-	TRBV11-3	TGTGCCAGCAGCCCTGGACAGGGGGTAGCCTATGAGCAGTTCTTC	CASSPGQGVAYEQFF
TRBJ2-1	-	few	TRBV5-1	TGCGCCAGCAGCGGGGACTCCGCCTGGGAGCAGTTCTTC	CASSGDSAWEQFF
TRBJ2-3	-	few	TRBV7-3	TGTGCCAGCAGTTCCGGGGGGCCCACAGATACGCAGTATTTT	CASSSGGPTDTQYF
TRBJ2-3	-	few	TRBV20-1	TGCAGTGCTAGAGATCCTTTGAATACGCAGTATTTT	CSARDPLNTQYF
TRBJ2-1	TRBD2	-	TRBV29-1	TGCAGCGCAGGACTAGCGGGGAACCCCCCCCACTACAATGAGCAGTTCTTC	CSAGLAGNPPHYNEQFF